This TCR beta chain derives from a study of post-analysis software for immune sequencing data. Study results and limitations: A handful of TRBV segments were significantly more frequent in patients than in controls. TRBV5-6, TRBV5-1 and TRBV20-1 were among these segments. Significantly lower normalized Chao1 diversity was seen in multiple sclerosis patients than in controls.

The CDR3 covers 13 residues. Deletions cut 4 bases from V and 5 bases from J, with 12 bases between. Per germline, CDR1 SQVTM and CDR2 ANQGSEA. This clonotype was detected once. Its antigen is not identified. Every TCR beta cDNA library bore unique molecular identifiers. When roughly 0.9 to 10 million T cells were used, they gave about 550,000 cDNA molecules. TCRdb re-called the PCR reads with MiXCR, one entry per CDR3 protein. The sample holds 550,000 to 700,000 distinct CDR3 sequences, roughly 47% seen once. The TCR sequence derives from a girl aged 5 to 17 with multiple sclerosis. What was sequenced was blood. The chain is built from TRBV29-1 and TRBJ1-5; D gene unclear. The chain's CDR3 is CSVAGSKDQPQHF. The DNA for the CDR3 is TGCAGCGTTGCCGGGTCCAAAGATCAGCCCCAGCATTTT.